The 13 T cell receptor beta chains listed next were all sequenced from one sample in a study of cytomegalovirus exposure and HLA in healthy donors. 60 Vbeta and 13 Jbeta primers were used in PCR. The repertoire was sequenced with immunoSEQ multiplex PCR; TCRdb's copy has only in-frame clones and lacks some. The sample consists of some 120,000 clones, 10% of them appearing once. Sequencing input: PBMCs. The source is a young woman in good health and CMV-seropositive.

This clone has a handful of counts. The genes are TRBV5-4 and TRBJ2-7, with D maybe TRBD2 (6 bases). Germline values: CDR1 SGHNT, CDR2 YYREEE (reference sequence). V was cut by 2 bases and J by 7 bases, with 16 bases left in between. The CDR3 contains 14 residues. CDR3 DNA: TGTGCCAGCAGCTTTTTGACTAGAAGTGGGGAGCAGTACTTC. Protein sequence: CASSFLTRSGEQYF. Full variable domain (remainder filled in from reference TRBV5-4 and TRBJ2-7): ETGVTQSPTHLIKTRGQQVTLRCSSQSGHNTVSWYQQALGQGPQFIFQYYREEENGRGNFPPRFSGLQFPNYSSELNVNALELDDSALYLCASSFLTRSGEQYFGPGTRLTVT.

This clone has just a few counts. This chain connects TRBV14 to TRBJ2-3; 7 bases are a match to TRBD2. The CDR3 length is 16 residues. Germline V gene sequence: CDR1 SGHDN, CDR2 FVKESK. J was trimmed by 6 bases and V by 0 bases; bases with no gene match: 9. Here the CDR3 DNA reads TGTGCCAGCAGCCAAGAAGCAACGGGAGGTACCGATACGCAGTATTTT. Amino acids: CASSQEATGGTDTQYF.

This clone was found a few times. The rearrangement uses TRBV28 and TRBJ1-2; D not resolved. Germline V gene sequence: CDR1 MDHEN, CDR2 SYDVKM. V gave up 6 bases and J gave up 2 bases, with 7 bases separating them. The CDR3 loop spans 12 amino acids. The CDR3 sequence: CASSPVNYGYTF. The CDR3 region has the DNA TGTGCCAGCAGCCCCGTAAACTATGGCTACACCTTC.

The DNA of the CDR3 is TGTGCCAGCAGTCTCTCCGGGACTATGTTGGTCAATGAGCAGTTCTTC. It codes for CASSLSGTMLVNEQFF. The V and J genes are TRBV27 and TRBJ2-1; 7 nucleotides agree with TRBD2. The CDR3 totals 16 residues. CDR1 is MNHEY and CDR2 is SMNVEV in the germline V gene (reference sequence). The V gene end was trimmed by 5 bases and the J gene end by 6 bases; junction bases not matched to a gene: 13.

V gene TRBV6-1 combines with J gene TRBJ1-5; 7 positions agree with TRBD1. This CDR3 comprises 14 residues. J was trimmed by 5 bases and V by 4 bases; bases with no gene match: 5. The germline CDR1 and CDR2 sequences are MNHNS and SASEGT. CDR3 DNA: TGTGCCAGCAGTGGACAGGGTACCGATCAGCCCCAGCATTTT. The encoded protein is CASSGQGTDQPQHF.

The rearrangement links TRBV18 to TRBJ1-5, with 7 positions matching TRBD1. This CDR3 is built from 18 residues. Looked up from germline, CDR1 is KGHSH and CDR2 is LQKENI. Unmatched junction bases numbered 14, after V lost 6 bases and J lost 0 bases. This CDR3 is CASSLEAGGLISNQPQHF. CDR3 nucleotide sequence: TGTGCCAGCTCCCTCGAGGCAGGGGGTCTAATTAGCAATCAGCCCCAGCATTTT.

This clone was seen many times. The chain couples TRBV6-5 to TRBJ1-2, with TRBD1 matching 8 bases. Germline loops: CDR1 MNHEY, CDR2 SVGAGI. The CDR3 is made up of 15 amino acids. V trimming: 6 bases; J trimming: 7 bases; junction bases outside the gene matches: 13. Here the CDR3 DNA reads TGTGCCAGCAGGGCCGGGACAGGTGGGCCTTCTGGCTACACCTTC. Its translation: CASRAGTGGPSGYTF.

The chain links TRBV10-2 to TRBJ2-7, with 8 bases lining up with TRBD1. Germline CDR1 reads WSHSY; CDR2 reads SAAADI. V trimming: 7 bases; J trimming: 7 bases; junction bases outside the gene matches: 9. The CDR3 runs to 13 residues. The CDR3 bases are TGCGCCAGCACCCTCGGACAGGGCGAGGAGCAGTACTTC. Translation gives CASTLGQGEEQYF.

The sample holds a few counts of this clone. The chain employs TRBV6-1 and TRBJ1-1; no reliable D call. The germline V gene has CDR1 MNHNS and CDR2 SASEGT. This CDR3 is 13 amino acids long. V lost 5 bases and J lost 0, with 7 bases in between. This CDR3 reads CASSYFMNTEAFF. CDR3 bases: TGTGCCAGCAGTTATTTTATGAACACTGAAGCTTTCTTT.

This clone was seen a few times. The J gene is TRBJ1-5, the V gene TRBV2; a possible D gene is TRBD1 (5 bases). The CDR3 has 13 amino acids. Between the trimmed V and J ends, which lost 5 bases and 4 bases, there was a span of 9 bases. The germline CDR1 and CDR2 sequences are SNHLY and FYNNEI. CDR3 sequence reads: CASSQDKNQPQHF. The CDR3 DNA reads TGTGCCAGCAGTCAGGACAAGAATCAGCCCCAGCATTTT.

The table lists this clone with a few counts. The J gene is TRBJ2-7, the V gene TRBV5-1; TRBD1 matches 9 bases. Unmatched junction bases numbered 6, after V lost 0 bases and J lost 5 bases. The germline V gene has CDR1 SGHRS and CDR2 YFSETQ. The CDR3 spans 15 residues. The CDR3 region is CASSLGGTGFNEQYF. CDR3 DNA: TGCGCCAGCAGCTTGGGAGGGACAGGGTTTAACGAGCAGTACTTC.

This clone was found a few times. The chain carries TRBV29-1 and TRBJ1-2; D is perhaps TRBD1 (5 bases). CDR1 is SQVTM, CDR2 ANQGSEA, per germline. CDR3 size: 14 residues. The CDR3 DNA reads as TGCAGGTTTTACCTGGGGGAGGGGCGTTTTGGCTACACCTTC. Encoded protein: CRFYLGEGRFGYTF.

The chain combines TRBV2 with TRBJ2-3; TRBD1 might be the D (5 bases). CDR3 length: 14 amino acids. Trimming took off 4 bases at V and 5 bases at J, with 13 bases between the two ends. Germline assignment: CDR1 SNHLY and CDR2 FYNNEI. The CDR3 loop reads CASSASFQGDTQYF. The CDR3, as DNA: TGTGCCAGCAGTGCGAGTTTCCAGGGAGATACGCAGTATTTT.